These T cell receptor beta chains were read from a single sample in a study of T cell clonotyping in hematopoietic cell transplantation. Libraries were prepared by immunoSEQ multiplex PCR; TCRdb keeps only in-frame clonotypes and omits some of them. The sample holds about 36,000 clones, 85% to 95% seen once. This specimen consisted of peripheral blood mononuclear cells, obtained before stem cell transplant. Receptor source: a man aged 35-49 years with chronic myeloid leukemia. Some clones in this sample may be carry-over from other donors' samples. Both conserved end residues are part of each CDR3. The D gene is left open where the match is weak. Some rows have no size entry. The others give once, few or many, or a class for an expanded clone.

TRBV2	13	.	TRBD1	TRBJ1-5	TGTGCCAGCAGATCGACAGGGTGGGAGCCCCAGCATTTT	CASRSTGWEPQHF
TRBV27	15	.	.	TRBJ1-2	TGTGCCAGCAGTCCACGACAGGACATCAACTATGGCTACACCTTC	CASSPRQDINYGYTF
TRBV7-7	15	.	.	TRBJ2-7	TGTGCCAGCAGCCTCACGGCGGGTAGCTTCTACGAGCAGTACTTC	CASSLTAGSFYEQYF
TRBV14	16	.	TRBD2	TRBJ2-3	TGTGCCAGCAGCACCCTTCTAGCGGGGGTCACAGATACGCAGTATTTT	CASSTLLAGVTDTQYF
TRBV5-1	13	.	.	TRBJ1-1	TGCGCCAGCTTCCTTGGGGCGAACACTGAAGCTTTCTTT	CASFLGANTEAFF
TRBV4-3	15	.	.	TRBJ1-2	TGCGCCAGCAGCCAAGCATATCAGGGATCCTATGGCTACACCTTC	CASSQAYQGSYGYTF
TRBV6-5	11	.	.	TRBJ2-1	TGTGCCACCGAGAATTACAATGAGCAGTTCTTC	CATENYNEQFF
TRBV5-1	14	.	.	TRBJ1-1	TGCGCCAGCAGCTTGTGGACGGCAAACACTGAAGCTTTCTTT	CASSLWTANTEAFF
TRBV5-1	15	.	TRBD1	TRBJ2-2	TGCGCCAGCAGCCCCCGACAGGGTAACACCGGGGAGCTGTTTTTT	CASSPRQGNTGELFF
TRBV11-2	13	.	TRBD2	TRBJ2-4	TGTGCCAGCAAGAGCGGGGGGGCCAACATTCAGTACTTC	CASKSGGANIQYF
TRBV28	13	.	.	TRBJ1-2	TGTGCCAGCAGTTTGGGAGGATACTATGGCTACACCTTC	CASSLGGYYGYTF
TRBV28	14	.	TRBD1	TRBJ1-2	TGTGCCAGCCCCAGGGGGCCCCCTAACTATGGCTACACCTTC	CASPRGPPNYGYTF
TRBV7-2	13	.	TRBD1	TRBJ2-1	TGTGCCAGCACCCTAGACAGGGCCAATGAGCAGTTCTTC	CASTLDRANEQFF
TRBV25-1	12	once	.	TRBJ2-5	TGTGCCAGCACTAATTACCAAGAGACCCAGTACTTC	CASTNYQETQYF
TRBV2	12	.	.	TRBJ2-1	TGTGCCGCGCCAGGGGCCTACAATGAGCAGTTCTTC	CAAPGAYNEQFF
TRBV19	13	.	.	TRBJ1-5	TGTGCCAGTAGTTTACAGGGAAATCAGCCCCAGCATTTT	CASSLQGNQPQHF
TRBV15	13	.	.	TRBJ1-2	TGTGCCACCTCCGGGGGAGCTAACTATGGCTACACCTTC	CATSGGANYGYTF
TRBV28	12	.	.	TRBJ1-2	TGTGCCAGCAGTTCTGGGAGTAACGGCTACACCTTC	CASSSGSNGYTF
TRBV7-2	15	.	TRBD1	TRBJ1-5	TGTGCCAGCAGCTTGGACAGGGGAGGCGGACAGCCCCAGCATTTT	CASSLDRGGGQPQHF
TRBV27	14	.	.	TRBJ2-1	TGTGCCAGCAGTTTATTTCGGGGCTACAATGAGCAGTTCTTC	CASSLFRGYNEQFF
TRBV28	14	.	.	TRBJ1-2	TGTGCCAGCAGTCCCGGGACGGACTTTTTAGGCTACACCTTC	CASSPGTDFLGYTF
TRBV9	14	once	.	TRBJ1-5	TGTGCCAGCACCAACTGGGATAGCAATCAGCCCCAGCATTTT	CASTNWDSNQPQHF
TRBV28	17	.	TRBD2	TRBJ2-5	TGTGCCAGCAGTGGTGCCGGGGGGGGGCCGATGCAAGAGACCCAGTACTTC	CASSGAGGGPMQETQYF
TRBV30	12	.	.	TRBJ2-2	TGTGCCTGGACTTGGGCGGCCGGGGAGCTGTTTTTT	CAWTWAAGELFF
TRBV30	16	.	TRBD1	TRBJ1-6	TGTGCCTGGACGTCCGCGGGGGACAGGGCTAATTCACCCCTCCACTTT	CAWTSAGDRANSPLHF
TRBV5-7	18	.	TRBD1	TRBJ1-5	TGTGCCAGCAGCCTACCGGGACAGGGGGCGCGAAGCAATCAGCCCCAGCATTTT	CASSLPGQGARSNQPQHF
TRBV15	16	.	TRBD2	TRBJ2-3	TGTGCCACCAGCAGAGGGGGACTAGCGGGCACAGATACGCAGTATTTT	CATSRGGLAGTDTQYF
TRBV7-2	15	.	.	TRBJ2-7	TGTGCCAGCAGCTTAGTGGGGCGGAACTCCTACGAGCAGTACTTC	CASSLVGRNSYEQYF
TRBV19	14	.	.	TRBJ1-6	TGTGCCAGTAGTATGGACAGCTATAATTCACCCCTCCACTTT	CASSMDSYNSPLHF
TRBV7-6	14	.	TRBD2	TRBJ2-5	TGTGCCAGCGGACTAGCGGGGGCCCGGGAGACCCAGTACTTC	CASGLAGARETQYF
TRBV7-9	13	.	.	TRBJ2-5	TGTGCCAGCAGCGGTAGAGTGGTGGAGACCCAGTACTTC	CASSGRVVETQYF
TRBV5-1	15	.	.	TRBJ1-2	TGCGCCAGCAGCGAATATGCAGGGGCAAACTATGGCTACACCTTC	CASSEYAGANYGYTF
TRBV27	14	.	TRBD1	TRBJ2-7	TGTGCCAGCAGTTACCTGACAGGGGGCCACGAGCAGTACTTC	CASSYLTGGHEQYF
TRBV6-5	14	few	.	TRBJ1-2	TGTGCCAGCAGTCGCACGGGGGTTGGATATGGCTACACCTTC	CASSRTGVGYGYTF
TRBV7-2	15	.	.	TRBJ1-3	TGTGCCAGCAGCCTCAGCGGGGCGCGACGGAACACCATATATTTT	CASSLSGARRNTIYF
TRBV18	14	.	.	TRBJ1-1	TGTGCCAGCTCTCCCGTGCTGGGGCGCACTGAAGCTTTCTTT	CASSPVLGRTEAFF
TRBV7-6	17	once	.	TRBJ1-1	TGTGCCAGCAGCTTAGGGGCGAGACAGGAATCGAACACTGAAGCTTTCTTT	CASSLGARQESNTEAFF
TRBV30	14	.	TRBD1	TRBJ1-1	TGTGCCTGGAGGCGAGACAGGGGGTACGCTGAAGCTTTCTTT	CAWRRDRGYAEAFF
TRBV4-3	17	.	.	TRBJ1-5	TGCGCCAGCAGCCAAGATGTTCTGGGGCCTAGCAATCAGCCCCAGCATTTT	CASSQDVLGPSNQPQHF
TRBV11-3	16	.	TRBD1	TRBJ2-5	TGTGCCAGCAGCCACACCGGGACAGGGGGCGGGGAGACCCAGTACTTC	CASSHTGTGGGETQYF
TRBV19	17	once	TRBD1	TRBJ2-1	TGTGCCAGTAGTCCCTACCCCCCTGGACAGGGAAACAATGAGCAGTTCTTC	CASSPYPPGQGNNEQFF
TRBV19	14	.	TRBD1	TRBJ1-2	TGTGCCAGTAGTCCGACAGGGGGGACCTATGGCTACACCTTC	CASSPTGGTYGYTF
TRBV4-2	15	.	.	TRBJ1-3	TGTGCCAGCAGCCAAGGCAGGGAGAACGGAAACACCATATATTTT	CASSQGRENGNTIYF
TRBV11-3	15	.	.	TRBJ2-2	TGTGCCAGCAGCTATTTGGGGGGGCGGGATGGGGAGCTGTTTTTT	CASSYLGGRDGELFF
TRBV5-1	14	.	.	TRBJ2-1	TGCGCCAGCAGCGAGGGGAGCTCCTACAATGAGCAGTTCTTC	CASSEGSSYNEQFF